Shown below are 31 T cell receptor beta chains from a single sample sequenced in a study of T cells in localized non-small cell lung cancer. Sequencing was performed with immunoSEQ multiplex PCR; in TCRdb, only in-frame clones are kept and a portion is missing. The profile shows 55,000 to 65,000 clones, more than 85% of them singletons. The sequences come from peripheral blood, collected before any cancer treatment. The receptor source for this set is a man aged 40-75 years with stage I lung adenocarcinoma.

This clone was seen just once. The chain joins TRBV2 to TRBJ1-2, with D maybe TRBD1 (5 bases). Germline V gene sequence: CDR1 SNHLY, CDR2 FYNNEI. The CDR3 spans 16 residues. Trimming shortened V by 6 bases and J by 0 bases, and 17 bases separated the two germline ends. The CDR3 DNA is TGTGCCAGCAGCGAGACAGCGGATGTAGCTAACTATGGCTACACCTTC. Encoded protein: CASSETADVANYGYTF.

CDR3 protein: CATEGGNTEAFF. The CDR3 DNA sequence: TGTGCCACCGAGGGGGGGAACACTGAAGCTTTCTTT. The gene calls are TRBV10-3 and TRBJ1-1; D might be TRBD1 (6 bases). Germline CDR1 ENHRY, CDR2 SYGVKD. This CDR3 comprises 12 residues. Trimming removed 10 bases from V and 1 base from J, with 10 bases in between.

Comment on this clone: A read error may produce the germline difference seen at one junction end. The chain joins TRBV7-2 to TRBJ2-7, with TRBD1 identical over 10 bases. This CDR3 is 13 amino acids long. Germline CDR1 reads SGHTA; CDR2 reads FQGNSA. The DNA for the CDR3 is TGTGCCAGCAGCTTAGACTACGCGGGACAGGGGACATTC. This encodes CASSLDYAGQGTF.

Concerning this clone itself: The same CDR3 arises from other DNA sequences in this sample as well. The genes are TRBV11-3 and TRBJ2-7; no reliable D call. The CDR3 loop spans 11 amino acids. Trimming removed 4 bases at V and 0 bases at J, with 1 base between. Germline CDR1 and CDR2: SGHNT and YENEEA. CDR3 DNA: TGTGCCAGCAGCTACTCCTACGAGCAGTACTTC. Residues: CASSYSYEQYF.

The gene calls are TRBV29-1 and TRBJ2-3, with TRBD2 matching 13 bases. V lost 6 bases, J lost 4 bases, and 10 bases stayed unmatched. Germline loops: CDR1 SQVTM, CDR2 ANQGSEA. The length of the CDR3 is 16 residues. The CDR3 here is CSVLGLAGALSDTQYF. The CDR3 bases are TGCAGCGTCTTAGGACTAGCGGGAGCCCTCTCAGATACGCAGTATTTT.

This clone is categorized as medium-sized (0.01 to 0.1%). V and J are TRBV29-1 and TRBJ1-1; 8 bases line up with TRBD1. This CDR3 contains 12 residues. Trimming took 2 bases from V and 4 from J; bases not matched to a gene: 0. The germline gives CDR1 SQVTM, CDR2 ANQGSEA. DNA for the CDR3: TGCAGCGTTGAACAGGGGGCCACTGAAGCTTTCTTT. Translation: CSVEQGATEAFF.

CDR3 amino acids: CASSGLADNEQFF. CDR3 in DNA: TGTGCCAGTTCGGGACTAGCGGACAATGAGCAGTTCTTC. The chain is built from TRBV5-8 and TRBJ2-1; 11 bases line up with TRBD2. This CDR3 is 13 amino acids long. V shed 8 bases, J shed 5 bases, and the junction held 3 bases outside the gene matches. CDR1 SGHTS and CDR2 YDEGEE come from the germline V gene.

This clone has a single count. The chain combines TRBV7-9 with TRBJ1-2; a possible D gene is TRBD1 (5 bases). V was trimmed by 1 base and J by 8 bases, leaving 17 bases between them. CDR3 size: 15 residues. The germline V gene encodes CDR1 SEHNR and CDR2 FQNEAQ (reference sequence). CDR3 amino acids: CASSLEGAGPLGYTF. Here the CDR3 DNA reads TGTGCCAGCAGCTTAGAAGGGGCAGGGCCCCTGGGCTACACCTTC.

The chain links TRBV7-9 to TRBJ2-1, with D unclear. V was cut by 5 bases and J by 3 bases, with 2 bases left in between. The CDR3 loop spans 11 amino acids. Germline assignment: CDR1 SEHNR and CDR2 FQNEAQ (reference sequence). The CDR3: CASSDYNEQFF. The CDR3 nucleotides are TGTGCCAGCAGCGACTACAATGAGCAGTTCTTC.

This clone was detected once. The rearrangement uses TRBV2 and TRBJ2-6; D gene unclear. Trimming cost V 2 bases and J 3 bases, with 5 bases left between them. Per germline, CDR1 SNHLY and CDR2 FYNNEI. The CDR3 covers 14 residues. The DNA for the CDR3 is TGTGCCAGCAGTGAAATAAGTGGGGCCAACGTCCTGACTTTC. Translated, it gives CASSEISGANVLTF.

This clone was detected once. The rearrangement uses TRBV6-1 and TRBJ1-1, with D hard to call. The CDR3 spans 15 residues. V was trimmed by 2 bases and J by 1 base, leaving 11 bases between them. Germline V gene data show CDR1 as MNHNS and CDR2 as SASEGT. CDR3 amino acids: CASSEFNMGNTEAFF. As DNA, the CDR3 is TGTGCCAGCAGTGAATTTAACATGGGGAACACTGAAGCTTTCTTT.

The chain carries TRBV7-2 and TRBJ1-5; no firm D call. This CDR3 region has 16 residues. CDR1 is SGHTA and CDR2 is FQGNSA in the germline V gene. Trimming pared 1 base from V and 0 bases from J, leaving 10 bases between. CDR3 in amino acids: CASSLVVGFSNQPQHF. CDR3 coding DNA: TGTGCCAGCAGCTTAGTGGTAGGATTTAGCAATCAGCCCCAGCATTTT.

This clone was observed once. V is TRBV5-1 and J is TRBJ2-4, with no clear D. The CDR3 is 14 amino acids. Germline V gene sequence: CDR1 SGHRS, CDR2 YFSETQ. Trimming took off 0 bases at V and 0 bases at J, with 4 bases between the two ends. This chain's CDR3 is CASSLGIAKNIQYF. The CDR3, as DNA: TGCGCCAGCAGCTTGGGAATAGCCAAAAACATTCAGTACTTC. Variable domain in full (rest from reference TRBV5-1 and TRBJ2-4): KAGVTQTPRYLIKTRGQQVTLSCSPISGHRSVSWYQQTPGQGLQFLFEYFSETQRNKGNFPGRFSGRQFSNSRSEMNVSTLELGDSALYLCASSLGIAKNIQYFGAGTRLSVL.

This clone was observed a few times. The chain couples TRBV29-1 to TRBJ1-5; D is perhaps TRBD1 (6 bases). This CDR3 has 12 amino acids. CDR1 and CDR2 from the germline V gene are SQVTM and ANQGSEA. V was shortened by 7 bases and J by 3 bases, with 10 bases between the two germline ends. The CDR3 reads CSGGADNQPQHF. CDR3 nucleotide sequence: TGCAGCGGGGGGGCAGACAATCAGCCCCAGCATTTT.

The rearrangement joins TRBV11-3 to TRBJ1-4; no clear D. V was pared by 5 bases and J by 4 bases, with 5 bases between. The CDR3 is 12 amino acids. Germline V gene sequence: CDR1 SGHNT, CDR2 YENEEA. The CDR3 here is CASSENNEKLFF. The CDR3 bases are TGTGCCAGCAGCGAAAATAATGAAAAACTGTTTTTT.

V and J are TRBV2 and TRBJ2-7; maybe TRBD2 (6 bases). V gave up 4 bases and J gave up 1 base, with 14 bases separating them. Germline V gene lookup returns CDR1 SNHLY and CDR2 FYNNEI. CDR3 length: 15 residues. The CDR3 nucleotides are TGTGCCAGCAGTGGGGGACGCGGAGGGTCCTACGAGCAGTACTTC. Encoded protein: CASSGGRGGSYEQYF. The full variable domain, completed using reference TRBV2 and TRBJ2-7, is EPEVTQTPSHQVTQMGQEVILRCVPISNHLYFYWYRQILGQKVEFLVSFYNNEISEKSEIFDDQFSVERPDGSNFTLKIRSTKLEDSAMYFCASSGGRGGSYEQYFGPGTRLTVT.

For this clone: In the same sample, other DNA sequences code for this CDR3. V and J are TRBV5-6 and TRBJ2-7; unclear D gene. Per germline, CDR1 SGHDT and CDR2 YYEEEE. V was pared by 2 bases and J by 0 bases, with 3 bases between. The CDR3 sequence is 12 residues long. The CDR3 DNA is TGTGCCAGCAGCTTAAACTCCTACGAGCAGTACTTC. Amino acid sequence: CASSLNSYEQYF.

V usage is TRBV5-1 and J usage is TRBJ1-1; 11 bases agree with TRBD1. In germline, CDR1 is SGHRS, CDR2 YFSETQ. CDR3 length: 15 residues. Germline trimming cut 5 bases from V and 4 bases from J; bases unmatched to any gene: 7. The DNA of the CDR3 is TGCGCCAGCAGTCGATCCGGGACAGGGGGCACTGAAGCTTTCTTT. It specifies CASSRSGTGGTEAFF.

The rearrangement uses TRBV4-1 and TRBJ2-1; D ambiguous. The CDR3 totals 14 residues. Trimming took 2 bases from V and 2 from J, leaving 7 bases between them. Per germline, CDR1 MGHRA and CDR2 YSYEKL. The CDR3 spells CASSQPSTYNEQFF. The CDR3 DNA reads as TGCGCCAGCAGCCAACCCTCCACCTACAATGAGCAGTTCTTC.

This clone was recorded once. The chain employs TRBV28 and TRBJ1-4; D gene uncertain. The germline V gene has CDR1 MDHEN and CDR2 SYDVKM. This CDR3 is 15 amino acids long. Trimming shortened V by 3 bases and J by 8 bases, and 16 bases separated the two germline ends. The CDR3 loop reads CASSLVVGRSEKLFF. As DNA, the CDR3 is TGTGCCAGCAGTTTGGTGGTGGGAAGGAGCGAAAAACTGTTTTTT.

The CDR3 sequence is CASSHPGQYQETQYF. The DNA of the CDR3 is TGTGCCAGCAGCCATCCAGGACAGTACCAAGAGACCCAGTACTTC. This sequence joins TRBV5-6 and TRBJ2-5; D might be TRBD1 (6 bases). The CDR3 sequence is 15 residues long. The germline V gene has CDR1 SGHDT and CDR2 YYEEEE. Trimming removed 4 bases at V and 0 bases at J, with 13 bases between.

DNA for the CDR3: TGTGCCAGCAGCTTAGTTCGGACTAGCGGGAGGGCGGATGAGCAGTTCTTC. Amino acids: CASSLVRTSGRADEQFF. The chain has TRBV7-2 and TRBJ2-1, with 15 bases matching TRBD2. Germline CDR1 reads SGHTA; CDR2 reads FQGNSA. The CDR3 length is 17 residues. V trimming: 1 base; J trimming: 8 bases; junction bases outside the gene matches: 6.

The CDR3 region is CASSEARTGGTEAFF. In nucleotides, the CDR3 is TGTGCCAGCAGTGAAGCTCGGACAGGGGGAACTGAAGCTTTCTTT. The chain is built from TRBV2 and TRBJ1-1; 10 bases agree with TRBD1. The CDR3 has 15 residues. CDR1 and CDR2 from the germline V gene are SNHLY and FYNNEI. Trimming at V came to 0 bases and at J to 5 bases, leaving 3 bases not matched to a gene.

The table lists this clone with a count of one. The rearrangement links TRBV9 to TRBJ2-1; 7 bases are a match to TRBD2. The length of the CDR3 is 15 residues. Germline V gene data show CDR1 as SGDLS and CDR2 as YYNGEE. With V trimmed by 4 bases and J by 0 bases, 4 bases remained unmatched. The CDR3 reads CASSRGVGSYNEQFF. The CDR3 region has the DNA TGTGCCAGCAGCCGGGGGGTTGGCTCCTACAATGAGCAGTTCTTC.

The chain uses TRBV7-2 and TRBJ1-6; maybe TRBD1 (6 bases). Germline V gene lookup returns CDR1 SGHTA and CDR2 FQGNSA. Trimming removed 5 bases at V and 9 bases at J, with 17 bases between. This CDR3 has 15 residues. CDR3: CASSLGGIGGSPLHF. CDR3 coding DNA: TGTGCCAGCAGCCTAGGGGGGATCGGCGGTTCACCCCTCCACTTT.

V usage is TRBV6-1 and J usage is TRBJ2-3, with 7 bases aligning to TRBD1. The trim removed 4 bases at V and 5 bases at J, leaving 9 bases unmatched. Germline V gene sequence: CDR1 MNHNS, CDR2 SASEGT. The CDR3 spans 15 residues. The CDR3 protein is CASSARQGLVDTQYF. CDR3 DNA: TGTGCCAGCAGTGCCCGACAGGGTTTGGTAGATACGCAGTATTTT.

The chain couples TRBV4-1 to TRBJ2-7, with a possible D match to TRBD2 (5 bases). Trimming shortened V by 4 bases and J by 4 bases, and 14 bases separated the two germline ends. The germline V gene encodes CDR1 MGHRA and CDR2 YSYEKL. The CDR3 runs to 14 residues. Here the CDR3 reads CASSLEGEAYEQYF. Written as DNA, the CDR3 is TGCGCCAGCAGCCTAGAGGGTGAGGCTTACGAGCAGTACTTC.

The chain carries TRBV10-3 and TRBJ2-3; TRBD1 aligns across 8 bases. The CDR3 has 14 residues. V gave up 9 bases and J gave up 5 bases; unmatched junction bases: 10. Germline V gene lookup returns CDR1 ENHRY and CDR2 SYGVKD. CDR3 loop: CAISPTGGKDTQYF. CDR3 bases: TGTGCCATTAGTCCCACAGGGGGAAAAGATACGCAGTATTTT.

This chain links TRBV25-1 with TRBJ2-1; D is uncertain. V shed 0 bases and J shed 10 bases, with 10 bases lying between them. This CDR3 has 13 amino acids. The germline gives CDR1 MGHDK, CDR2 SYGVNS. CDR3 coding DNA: TGTGCCAGCAGTGAATATTACGACGCCGAGCAGTTCTTC. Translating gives CASSEYYDAEQFF.

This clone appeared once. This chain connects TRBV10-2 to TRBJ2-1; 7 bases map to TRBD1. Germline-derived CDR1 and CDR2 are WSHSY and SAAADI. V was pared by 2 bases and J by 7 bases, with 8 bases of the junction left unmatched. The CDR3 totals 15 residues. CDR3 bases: TGCGCCAGCAGTGAGCCCGGGACAGCTCGAAATGAGCAGTTCTTC. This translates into CASSEPGTARNEQFF.

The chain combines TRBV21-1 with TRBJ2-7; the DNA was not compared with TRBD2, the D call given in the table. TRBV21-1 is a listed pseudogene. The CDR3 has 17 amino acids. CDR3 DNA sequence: TGTGCCAGTCCGCTTCCCGGGACTAGCGGGTTCCTGTCCGAGCAGTACTTC. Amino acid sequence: CASPLPGTSGFLSEQYF.